The clone carrying this T cell receptor (beta chain) has ten or more counts. This sample is part of a study of regulatory T cells in long-lasting Graves disease. Time point specified: newly diagnosed GD, antithyroid drugs for less than 3 months. The TCR library was made from RNA that had been extracted from PBMCs in TRIzol. Enrollment of patients was through an endocrinology department in Xi'an, China. This CDR3 comprises 16 residues. Germline V gene sequence: CDR1 MDHEN, CDR2 SYDVKM. V dropped 5 bases and J dropped 2 bases, with 16 bases sitting between them. Through Arm-PCR of CDR3 regions and iRepertoire HTBI primers, TCR beta libraries were built. MiXCR, run by TCRdb on the multiplex PCR reads, gives a single entry per CDR3 protein. The data contain under 450,000 distinct CDR3 sequences, about 10% of them singletons. The same data also went into a second study, on T cells in Graves' hyperthyroidism and ophthalmopathy. That publication notes: The primer set for the first-round RT-PCR of the TCR CDR3 was HTBI. Blood also showed most of the thyroid clonotypes that were expanded above 0.001.

The chain employs TRBV28 and TRBJ1-5, with D maybe TRBD1 (5 bases). This material consisted of peripheral blood mononuclear cells (PBMCs), taken at new diagnosis, from a patient treated with antithyroid drugs. This receptor was taken from a woman under 30 with Graves disease. The CDR3 sequence: CASSLRQTKRNQPQHF. The DNA for the CDR3 is TGTGCCAGCAGTCTCCGACAGACCAAGCGCAATCAGCCCCAGCATTTT.